A single T cell receptor beta chain is shown here with its context. These data originate in a study of shared T cell receptors in the human thymus. Clones were read by immunoSEQ multiplex PCR, and TCRdb kept only the in-frame ones, dropping some. Of roughly 550,000 clones listed, roughly 74% are singletons. The V and J ends lost 5 bases and 5 bases, in that order; junction bases with no gene match: 15. Per the germline V gene, CDR1 is MNHEY and CDR2 is SMNVEV (reference sequence). The CDR3 loop spans 16 amino acids. These sequences were also reported in another study, on human thymus T cells. That work adds: Corrective cardiac surgery supplied the resected thymus tissue. Thymic and blood repertoires appeared to show biased V and J gene usage.

The clonotype originates from a boy in the first two years of life with a congenital heart defect. The rearrangement uses TRBV27 and TRBJ2-7; 7 bases fit TRBD2. The sequenced sample was thymocytes. In DNA form, the CDR3 reads TGTGCCAGCAGTCGCGGTCCGTGGGGGGGGTTGCACGAGCAGTACTTC. Translated: CASSRGPWGGLHEQYF.